A single sample is the source of the 20 T cell receptor beta chains below, sequenced in a study of T cell changes during pregnancy in multiple sclerosis (dated 2019 in TCRdb). The library was generated by the immunoSEQ multiplex PCR assay. What TCRdb holds here is the immuneACCESS table cut down to in-frame rearrangements. Part of the clones is not present; checked against another copy, under half of the missing clones reflect an unresolved V gene, and the others are unexplained. The sample yields around 60,000 clones; less than 95% were counted once. In total, the top ten clones hold about 0.5% of the sample. Sequences were derived from CD4+ T cells from peripheral blood mononuclear cells, sampled after pregnancy. These receptors originate from a female donor in good health, enrolled as a control in a pregnancy study.

The genes are TRBV4-1 and TRBJ2-7, with 11 bases matching TRBD1. Germline V lookup: CDR1 MGHRA, CDR2 YSYEKL. The CDR3 sequence is 15 residues long. After removal of 4 bases from V and 5 bases from J, the junction contained 7 bases not matched to a gene. DNA of the CDR3: TGCGCCAGCAGCCGAGGGGACAGGGGGGCCCACGAGCAGTACTTC. Protein sequence: CASSRGDRGAHEQYF.

The genes are TRBV19 and TRBJ2-5; weak D call: TRBD1 (5 bases). This CDR3 comprises 14 residues. V was pared by 5 bases and J by 0 bases, with 10 bases between. Germline loops: CDR1 LNHDA, CDR2 SQIVND (reference sequence). The CDR3 coding sequence is TGTGCCAGTAGTCAATACAGGAACCAAGAGACCCAGTACTTC. It is translated as CASSQYRNQETQYF.

The rearrangement links TRBV30 to TRBJ2-1, with 8 nucleotides matching TRBD1. The CDR3 length is 10 residues. V lost 5 bases, J lost 14 bases, and 5 bases stayed unmatched. CDR1 is GTSNPN, CDR2 SVGIG, per germline (reference sequence). CDR3: CAWGQGRKFF. CDR3 sequence (DNA): TGTGCCTGGGGACAGGGACGGAAGTTCTTC.

As DNA, the CDR3 is TGTGCCAGCAGTTACATCCGCGGGGGGTACAATGAGCAGTTCTTC. Protein sequence: CASSYIRGGYNEQFF. The chain carries TRBV6-6 and TRBJ2-1; TRBD2 matches at 8 bases. Trimming took 2 bases from V and 4 from J; bases not matched to a gene: 4. The CDR3 is 15 amino acids. Germline V gene sequence: CDR1 MNHNY, CDR2 SVGAGI (reference sequence).

The chain links TRBV2 to TRBJ1-2, with D possibly TRBD1 on 6 matching bases. V lost 10 bases to trimming and J lost 3 bases, with 12 bases between them. This CDR3 region has 12 residues. Germline assignment: CDR1 SNHLY and CDR2 FYNNEI. The CDR3 DNA sequence: TGTGCCACCCAACAGGGCGACTATGGCTACACCTTC. It yields the protein CATQQGDYGYTF.

The V and J genes are TRBV19 and TRBJ1-1, with 8 nucleotides matching TRBD1. The germline V gene has CDR1 LNHDA and CDR2 SQIVND (reference sequence). The CDR3 contains 15 residues. Trimming at V came to 3 bases and at J to 5 bases, leaving 8 bases not matched to a gene. The CDR3 DNA sequence: TGTGCCAGTAGTATCATGCCCACAGGGGGGACTGAAGCTTTCTTT. Translated, it gives CASSIMPTGGTEAFF.

This clone has only one observation. This chain uses TRBV5-1 with TRBJ1-1, with D hard to call. The CDR3 consists of 13 residues. The V end was cut by 6 bases, the J end by 0 bases, with 9 bases between. CDR1 is SGHRS and CDR2 is YFSETQ in the germline V gene. CDR3 bases: TGCGCCAGCAAGAGGGATTTGAACACTGAAGCTTTCTTT. The encoded protein is CASKRDLNTEAFF.

The DNA of the CDR3 is TGTGCCAGCAGCCCCGGGACAGGGGTAGACACTGAAGCTTTCTTT. Amino acid sequence: CASSPGTGVDTEAFF. The chain employs TRBV11-3 and TRBJ1-1; TRBD1 aligns across 10 bases. Germline CDR1 and CDR2: SGHNT and YENEEA. Trimming took 5 bases from V and 3 from J; bases not matched to a gene: 6. The CDR3 length is 15 residues.

CDR3 sequence: CASSVARTGGGYTF. CDR3 sequence (DNA): TGTGCCAGCAGCGTAGCGAGGACAGGGGGTGGCTACACCTTC. The rearrangement joins TRBV9 to TRBJ1-2; 10 nucleotides match TRBD1. Per the germline V gene, CDR1 is SGDLS and CDR2 is YYNGEE. This CDR3 spans 14 amino acids. After removal of 0 bases from V and 7 bases from J, the junction contained 3 bases not matched to a gene. The variable domain in full, completed from reference TRBV9 and TRBJ1-2, reads DSGVTQTPKHLITATGQRVTLRCSPRSGDLSVYWYQQSLDQGLQFLIQYYNGEERAKGNILERFSAQQFPDLHSELNLSSLELGDSALYFCASSVARTGGGYTFGSGTRLTVV.

This chain links TRBV4-3 with TRBJ1-1; no clear D. The CDR3 totals 16 residues. V dropped 0 bases and J dropped 11 bases, with 22 bases sitting between them. Per the germline V gene, CDR1 is LGHNA and CDR2 is YSLEER. CDR3 sequence (DNA): TGCGCCAGCAGCCAAGAGCTGGACCTCCTAGGGCGGAGGGCTTTCTTT. Translated: CASSQELDLLGRRAFF.

This chain joins TRBV14 and TRBJ1-2; no reliable D call. The V end lost 1 base, the J end lost 4 bases, and 10 bases lay between the germline ends. Germline V gene sequence: CDR1 SGHDN, CDR2 FVKESK. This CDR3 is 14 amino acids long. DNA for the CDR3: TGTGCCAGCAGCCAAGCCAGGATCGGCTATGGCTACACCTTC. Translated: CASSQARIGYGYTF.

The chain couples TRBV4-1 to TRBJ2-7, with D perhaps matching TRBD2 (6 bases). Trimming took off 1 base at V and 3 bases at J, with 16 bases between the two ends. The germline gives CDR1 MGHRA, CDR2 YSYEKL. The CDR3 totals 16 residues. CDR3 in amino acids: CASSQGKARGYYEQYF. CDR3 DNA sequence: TGCGCCAGCAGCCAAGGAAAGGCCCGGGGGTACTACGAGCAGTACTTC.

The rearrangement joins TRBV27 to TRBJ1-1, with TRBD1 matching over 7 bases. Germline assignment: CDR1 MNHEY and CDR2 SMNVEV (reference sequence). With 5 bases clipped from V and 0 bases from J, the junction kept 6 bases outside the gene matches. This CDR3 is built from 15 residues. This CDR3 is CASSAKTGMNTEAFF. As DNA, the CDR3 is TGTGCCAGCAGTGCAAAGACAGGGATGAACACTGAAGCTTTCTTT.

J is TRBJ2-1 and V is TRBV18; 8 bases agree with TRBD1. CDR1 and CDR2 (germline): KGHSH, LQKENI. The length of the CDR3 is 13 residues. The ends lost 1 base at V and 9 bases at J; junction bases unmatched: 2. In DNA, the CDR3 is TGTGCCAGCTCACCACGGACAGGGTTTGAGCAGTTCTTC. Encoded protein: CASSPRTGFEQFF.

The count of this clone is one. The rearrangement joins TRBV4-3 to TRBJ2-2; D is possibly TRBD2 (7 bases). CDR1 and CDR2 (germline): LGHNA, YSLEER. The CDR3 runs 14 residues. The V gene lost 4 bases and the J gene lost 3 bases, with 9 bases spanning the gap. CDR3: CASSLGGDTGELFF. In DNA, the CDR3 is TGCGCCAGCAGCCTAGGGGGGGACACCGGGGAGCTGTTTTTT.

The genes are TRBV11-3 and TRBJ1-1; 7 bases agree with TRBD1. J was trimmed by 0 bases and V by 5 bases; bases with no gene match: 6. The length of the CDR3 is 15 residues. Looked up from germline, CDR1 is SGHNT and CDR2 is YENEEA. CDR3 coding DNA: TGTGCCAGCAGCCCCTCCGGGACAGTGAACACTGAAGCTTTCTTT. This encodes CASSPSGTVNTEAFF.

The J gene is TRBJ2-2, the V gene TRBV10-2, with 8 positions matching TRBD1. Germline CDR1 and CDR2: WSHSY and SAAADI. J gave up 0 bases and V 6 bases, and 6 bases lay outside the gene matches. The CDR3 is 16 amino acids. The CDR3 sequence: CASRDRALANTGELFF. CDR3 bases: TGCGCCAGCAGGGACAGGGCGCTGGCGAACACCGGGGAGCTGTTTTTT.

This rearrangement joins TRBV7-2 to TRBJ2-7; tentative D call: TRBD1 (5 bases). CDR1 and CDR2 (germline): SGHTA, FQGNSA. Trimming pared 4 bases from V and 4 bases from J, leaving 11 bases between. The CDR3 spans 13 residues. The CDR3 region has the DNA TGTGCCAGCAGCTCCTCCCCAGGGTACGAGCAGTACTTC. Translating gives CASSSSPGYEQYF. Complete variable domain (other parts from reference TRBV7-2 and TRBJ2-7): GAGVSQSPSNKVTEKGKDVELRCDPISGHTALYWYRQSLGQGLEFLIYFQGNSAPDKSGLPSDRFSAERTGGSVSTLTIQRTQQEDSAVYLCASSSSPGYEQYFGPGTRLTVT.

The V gene is TRBV11-2, the J gene TRBJ1-3; D possibly corresponds to TRBD1 (5 bases). Trimming shortened V by 5 bases and J by 0 bases, and 17 bases separated the two germline ends. The germline gives CDR1 SGHAT, CDR2 FQNNGV. This CDR3 has 17 amino acids. CDR3 residues: CASSPAGVQYSGNTIYF. The CDR3 coding sequence is TGTGCCAGCAGCCCCGCGGGGGTACAGTACTCTGGAAACACCATATATTTT.

This rearrangement joins TRBV4-3 to TRBJ1-6; possible D gene TRBD1, 5 bases. The CDR3 runs 16 residues. Germline loops: CDR1 LGHNA, CDR2 YSLEER. V lost 4 bases and J lost 6, with 16 bases in between. CDR3 sequence: CASSLLDLRGNSPLHF. For the CDR3, the DNA is TGCGCCAGCAGCCTGCTCGATTTAAGGGGTAATTCACCCCTCCACTTT.